This T cell receptor (beta chain) comes out of a study of shared T cell receptors in the human thymus. Germline CDR1 LGHNA, CDR2 YSLEER. The V end lost 1 base, the J end lost 2 bases, and 15 bases lay between the germline ends. The CDR3 spans 16 residues. The protocol was immunoSEQ multiplex PCR, while the TCRdb copy is restricted to in-frame clones and leaves out a portion. The repertoire holds about 660,000 clones, more than 70% seen once, with under 0.01% in the top ten. In addition, the sample was reused for a study of human thymus T cells. That study reports: Having corrective surgery for congenital heart defects, healthy Finnish infants were the ones who donated. The thymus was resected at corrective cardiac surgery.

This chain joins TRBV4-3 and TRBJ2-7; the D is unclear. The receptor was derived from a boy in the first two years of life with a congenital heart defect. Sample: thymocytes. The CDR3 spells CASSQVHGRYPYEQYF. CDR3 DNA: TGCGCCAGCAGCCAAGTCCATGGCAGGTATCCCTACGAGCAGTACTTC.